Listed here are 24 T cell receptor beta chains from one sample, sequenced in a study of vaccination and CD4 T cells after COVID-19. No antigen has been assigned to these receptors. Regarding treatment: approximately 10-day PBMC culture with coronavirus spike peptide pools or control peptides (ViraFEST assay). The Oncomine TCR Beta short-read assay sequenced DNA from cultured CD4+ T cells. TCRdb analysed the PCR reads with MiXCR anew, one entry per CDR3 protein. The table records 15,000 to 20,000 distinct CDR3 sequences, 56% of them present only once. The sequenced sample was CD4+ T cells from blood, cultured in vitro. These receptors were obtained from a human donor who had recovered from COVID-19.

This clonotype was counted only a few times. The CDR3 protein is CATSTRTAGNTIYF. CDR3 nucleotides: TGTGCCACCAGCACTAGGACAGCCGGAAACACCATATATTTT. The chain has TRBV15 and TRBJ1-3; D is perhaps TRBD1 (6 bases). Between the trimmed V and J ends, which lost 4 bases and 4 bases, there was a span of 11 bases. The CDR3 sequence is 14 residues long. CDR1 is LNHNV, CDR2 YYDKDF, per germline (reference sequence).

This clonotype was observed a handful of times. This chain uses TRBV21-1 with TRBJ2-3; the DNA was not compared with TRBD1, the D call given in the table. TRBV21-1 is an annotated pseudogene. This CDR3 has 15 residues. The CDR3 DNA is TGTGCCAGCAGCACAAACAGGGTTGGGGCAGATACGCAGTATTTT. It specifies CASSTNRVGADTQYF.

The CDR3 sequence is CSTWGLASTYEQYF. CDR3 nucleotides: TGCAGTACGTGGGGACTTGCCTCCACCTACGAGCAGTACTTC. This rearrangement joins TRBV20-1 to TRBJ2-7, with D maybe TRBD2 (6 bases). In germline, CDR1 is DFQATT, CDR2 SNEGSKA (reference sequence). V dropped 8 bases and J dropped 2 bases, with 19 bases sitting between them. The CDR3 covers 14 residues.

The gene calls are TRBV27 and TRBJ2-1; D gene unclear. The germline CDR1 and CDR2 sequences are MNHEY and SMNVEV (reference sequence). Trimming pared 5 bases from V and 6 bases from J, leaving 8 bases between. The CDR3 extends over 12 amino acids. The CDR3 loop reads CASSVIGNEQFF. The CDR3 DNA reads TGTGCCAGCAGTGTAATAGGCAATGAGCAGTTCTTC.

The chain uses TRBV28 and TRBJ1-5, with no clear D. The CDR3 runs 15 residues. Germline V lookup: CDR1 MDHEN, CDR2 SYDVKM. V lost 2 bases to trimming and J lost 4 bases, with 12 bases between them. The CDR3 DNA follows: TGTGCCAGCAGTTTACCATCTACAGATAATCAGCCCCAGCATTTT. Protein sequence: CASSLPSTDNQPQHF.

The rearrangement uses TRBV7-2 and TRBJ2-1; D uncertain. Between the trimmed V and J ends, which lost 3 bases and 6 bases, there was a span of 12 bases. Looked up from germline, CDR1 is SGHTA and CDR2 is FQGNSA. The CDR3 is made up of 14 amino acids. Here the CDR3 DNA reads TGTGCCAGCAGCTTGAACGGTGGACCCAATGAGCAGTTCTTC. This encodes CASSLNGGPNEQFF.

CDR3 loop: CATSRGPPPETQYF. CDR3 nucleotide sequence: TGTGCCACCAGCAGGGGACCGCCCCCAGAGACCCAGTACTTC. V gene TRBV15 combines with J gene TRBJ2-5; either TRBD1 or TRBD2 may supply D (5 bases each). The CDR3 is made up of 14 amino acids. V was trimmed by 3 bases and J by 4 bases, leaving 12 bases between them. The V gene's germline CDR1 is LNHNV and CDR2 YYDKDF (reference sequence).

This clonotype was observed a handful of times. This rearrangement joins TRBV2 to TRBJ2-3; possible D gene TRBD2, 6 bases. Deletions cut 2 bases from V and 0 bases from J, with 12 bases between. The CDR3 spans 16 residues. The germline gives CDR1 SNHLY, CDR2 FYNNEI. The CDR3 reads CASSERGGISTDTQYF. The CDR3 nucleotides are TGTGCCAGCAGTGAAAGGGGCGGGATAAGCACAGATACGCAGTATTTT.

The rearrangement links TRBV5-1 to TRBJ1-4; D is perhaps TRBD1 (5 bases). V shed 4 bases and J shed 0 bases, with 13 bases lying between them. CDR3 length equals 16 residues. Germline CDR1 and CDR2: SGHRS and YFSETQ. CDR3 sequence (DNA): TGCGCCAGCAGCATCCGAGGAGGGGCAACTAATGAAAAACTGTTTTTT. It encodes CASSIRGGATNEKLFF.

The genes are TRBV20-1 and TRBJ2-7, with D possibly called TRBD1 or TRBD2 (5 bases each). The V end lost 0 bases, the J end lost 2 bases, and 11 bases lay between the germline ends. The CDR3 spans 14 residues. From germline, CDR1 is DFQATT and CDR2 SNEGSKA (reference sequence). The CDR3 DNA reads as TGCAGTGCTAGAGATACGCAGGGACCCTACGAGCAGTACTTC. Protein sequence: CSARDTQGPYEQYF.

In the case of this clonotype: Possible read error: a much larger clone is one base away. This chain uses TRBV12-3 or TRBV12-4 with TRBJ1-5, with D tentatively TRBD1 (5 bases). Trimming shortened V by 5 bases and J by 6 bases, and 11 bases separated the two germline ends. The CDR3 spans 13 residues. This CDR3 reads CASSTQESQPQHF. Written as DNA, the CDR3 is TGTGCCAGCAGTACACAGGAGAGTCAGCCCCAGCATTTT.

V is TRBV15 and J is TRBJ2-2; weak D call: TRBD2 (6 bases). The CDR3 is made up of 16 amino acids. The V and J ends lost 3 bases and 0 bases respectively, with 11 bases between them. Germline assignment: CDR1 LNHNV and CDR2 YYDKDF (reference sequence). CDR3 amino acids: CATSRGGTANTGELFF. For the CDR3, the DNA is TGTGCCACCAGCAGGGGGGGTACTGCGAACACCGGGGAGCTGTTTTTT. The full variable domain, its missing parts supplied by reference TRBV15 and TRBJ2-2, is DAMVIQNPRYQVTQFGKPVTLSCSQTLNHNVMYWYQQKSSQAPKLLFHYYDKDFNNEADTPDNFQSRRPNTSFCFLDIRSPGLGDTAMYLCATSRGGTANTGELFFGEGSRLTVL.

The CDR3 nucleotides are TGTGCCAGCAGCTGGACTAGCGGGAAGTTCACAGATACGCAGTATTTT. Translated, it gives CASSWTSGKFTDTQYF. The V and J genes are TRBV7-9 and TRBJ2-3; 12 positions agree with TRBD2. CDR3 length equals 16 residues. Unmatched junction bases numbered 4, after V lost 4 bases and J lost 2 bases. Germline-derived CDR1 and CDR2 are SEHNR and FQNEAQ (reference sequence).

The DNA for the CDR3 is TGCGCCAGCAGCTTACAGGGATTGGATCAGCCCCAGCATTTT. Amino acids: CASSLQGLDQPQHF. The V and J genes are TRBV5-1 and TRBJ1-5; maybe TRBD1 (6 bases). This CDR3 comprises 14 residues. V was clipped by 2 bases and J by 5 bases, with 11 bases between them. Germline CDR1 and CDR2: SGHRS and YFSETQ. The complete variable domain, with remaining parts taken from reference TRBV5-1 and TRBJ1-5, reads KAGVTQTPRYLIKTRGQQVTLSCSPISGHRSVSWYQQTPGQGLQFLFEYFSETQRNKGNFPGRFSGRQFSNSRSEMNVSTLELGDSALYLCASSLQGLDQPQHFGDGTRLSIL.

This clonotype was observed a handful of times. The CDR3 spells CSASTTGTGGLYGYTF. The DNA for the CDR3 is TGCAGTGCTTCAACGACCGGGACAGGCGGACTCTATGGCTACACCTTC. The rearrangement uses TRBV20-1 and TRBJ1-2; 8 bases fit TRBD1. The junction had 15 bases not matched to a gene; V was cut back by 5 bases and J by 4 bases. The germline V gene has CDR1 DFQATT and CDR2 SNEGSKA (reference sequence). This CDR3 comprises 16 residues.

The gene calls are TRBV7-9 and TRBJ2-7; perhaps TRBD1 as D (5 bases). This CDR3 has 16 amino acids. Germline lookup yields CDR1 SEHNR and CDR2 FQNEAQ (reference sequence). Trimming removed 0 bases from V and 2 bases from J, with 14 bases in between. The CDR3 loop reads CASSLAAGPLPYEQYF. CDR3 bases: TGTGCCAGCAGCTTAGCTGCAGGGCCTCTACCCTACGAGCAGTACTTC.

This clonotype was recorded a few times. V gene TRBV10-1 combines with J gene TRBJ2-2; D may be TRBD1 (5 bases). The CDR3 sequence is 15 residues long. The V gene lost 2 bases and the J gene lost 7 bases, with 14 bases spanning the gap. Germline V CDR1 and CDR2: WNHNN, SYGVQD (reference sequence). The CDR3: CASSEARALGGELFF. CDR3 nucleotide sequence: TGCGCCAGCAGTGAGGCCAGGGCCCTAGGCGGGGAGCTGTTTTTT.

The rearrangement links TRBV19 to TRBJ1-2; maybe TRBD1 (6 bases). Trimming stripped 4 bases from V and 6 bases from J, with 15 bases between. The length of the CDR3 is 14 residues. Germline CDR1 is LNHDA and CDR2 is SQIVND (reference sequence). The CDR3 bases are TGTGCCAGTAGTACTACAGGGTCGGAGGATGGCTACACCTTC. Amino acids: CASSTTGSEDGYTF.

The V gene is TRBV4-1, the J gene TRBJ2-1; 9 bases map to TRBD1. From germline, CDR1 is MGHRA and CDR2 YSYEKL. After removal of 8 bases from V and 7 bases from J, the junction contained 9 bases not matched to a gene. The CDR3 is 14 residues long. The chain's CDR3 is CASARTGASNEQFF. Written as DNA, the CDR3 is TGCGCCAGCGCTAGGACAGGGGCCTCTAATGAGCAGTTCTTC.

This chain connects TRBV7-6 to TRBJ1-1; 7 nucleotides match TRBD1. The CDR3 sequence is 15 residues long. Losses at the gene ends were 1 base for V and 5 bases for J; bases not matched to a gene: 7. CDR1 is SGHVS and CDR2 is FNYEAQ in the germline V gene. The CDR3 bases are TGTGCCAGCAGCTTAGAACCGGGACAGAGGACTGAAGCTTTCTTT. This sequence encodes CASSLEPGQRTEAFF.

The gene calls are TRBV7-2 and TRBJ1-5, with D perhaps TRBD1 (6 bases). The CDR3 length is 16 residues. V shed 0 bases and J shed 6 bases, with 15 bases lying between them. The germline V gene has CDR1 SGHTA and CDR2 FQGNSA. This CDR3 reads CASSLAMRGDGQPQHF. The CDR3 bases are TGTGCCAGCAGCTTAGCGATGAGGGGGGACGGTCAGCCCCAGCATTTT.

This clonotype showed up just a few times. The chain employs TRBV20-1 and TRBJ1-2; TRBD1 agrees at 10 bases. The CDR3 loop spans 14 amino acids. With V trimmed by 1 base and J by 3 bases, 2 bases remained unmatched. CDR1 and CDR2 from the germline V gene are DFQATT and SNEGSKA (reference sequence). CDR3 sequence reads: CSARAGTGDYGYTF. The DNA for the CDR3 is TGCAGTGCTAGAGCCGGGACAGGGGACTATGGCTACACCTTC.

V usage is TRBV6-1 and J usage is TRBJ2-5; no firm D call. This CDR3 has 11 amino acids. V was trimmed by 6 bases and J by 8 bases, leaving 10 bases between them. Germline V lookup: CDR1 MNHNS, CDR2 SASEGT. CDR3 region: CASSPSGTQYF. CDR3 nucleotide sequence: TGTGCCAGCAGCCCTTCAGGTACCCAGTACTTC.

The chain carries TRBV20-1 and TRBJ2-3; TRBD2 matches 7 bases. The CDR3 is made up of 17 amino acids. Germline CDR1 is DFQATT and CDR2 is SNEGSKA (reference sequence). V shed 6 bases, J shed 1 base, and the junction held 16 bases outside the gene matches. The CDR3 DNA reads TGCAGTGCCGGACGAAGGCTAGCGGACTTCCGCACAGATACGCAGTATTTT. This sequence encodes CSAGRRLADFRTDTQYF.